Reported below is one T cell receptor beta chain. The sample is drawn from a study of T cells in localized non-small cell lung cancer. The CDR3 sequence is 14 residues long. Germline CDR1 SNHLY, CDR2 FYNNEI. The ends lost 6 bases at V and 1 base at J; junction bases unmatched: 4. The assay was immunoSEQ multiplex PCR, and TCRdb's table has in-frame clones only and misses some. The sample yields some 72,000 clones, 70% to 90% seen once. The chain links TRBV2 to TRBJ2-5; 8 positions agree with TRBD1. Sequences were derived from peripheral blood, sampled before any cancer treatment. The TCR comes from a man between 40 and 75 years old with stage I lung adenocarcinoma. CDR3 DNA: TGTGCCAGCAGCCTGGACAGGGCCCAAGAGACCCAGTACTTC. This encodes CASSLDRAQETQYF.